This T cell receptor beta chain is from a study of blood T cell repertoires in COVID-19. Study as a whole: PBMCs, B-cell-depleted T cells, or T cells provided the cDNA or gDNA that made up the material.

The data were produced by immunoSEQ multiplex PCR, yet TCRdb's version contains in-frame clones alone and is incomplete. Of just over 300,000 clones in the sample, roughly 89% were seen once. Recruitment covered about two dozen US areas and drew participants whose ages spanned about 18 to 100 years. The V gene's germline CDR1 is SGHTA and CDR2 FQGNSA. CDR3 length: 15 residues. The ends were cut back, 7 bases at V and 3 bases at J, with 18 bases in the middle. Sequenced material: PBMCs or T cells enriched from blood (not recorded which). The source is a woman younger than 30 with acute COVID-19. V gene TRBV7-2 combines with J gene TRBJ1-1, with D maybe TRBD1 (6 bases). CDR3 protein: CASNPSTGRDTEAFF. The CDR3 bases are TGTGCCAGCAACCCGTCTACAGGGAGGGACACTGAAGCTTTCTTT.